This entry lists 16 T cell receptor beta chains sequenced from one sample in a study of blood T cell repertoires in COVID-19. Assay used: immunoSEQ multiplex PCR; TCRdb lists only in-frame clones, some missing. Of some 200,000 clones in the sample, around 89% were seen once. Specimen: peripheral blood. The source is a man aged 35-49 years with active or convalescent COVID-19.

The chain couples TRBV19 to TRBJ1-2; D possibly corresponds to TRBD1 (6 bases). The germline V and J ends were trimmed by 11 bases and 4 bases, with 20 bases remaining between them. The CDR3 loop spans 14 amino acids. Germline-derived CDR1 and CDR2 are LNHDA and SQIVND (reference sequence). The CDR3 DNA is TGTGCCTCAGTAAGGAACAGGGTAGCCTATGGCTACACCTTC. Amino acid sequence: CASVRNRVAYGYTF. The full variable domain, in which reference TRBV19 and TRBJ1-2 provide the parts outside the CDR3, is DGGITQSPKYLFRKEGQNVTLSCEQNLNHDAMYWYRQDPGQGLRLIYYSQIVNDFQKGDIAEGYSVSREKKESFPLTVTSAQKNPTAFYLCASVRNRVAYGYTFGSGTRLTVV.

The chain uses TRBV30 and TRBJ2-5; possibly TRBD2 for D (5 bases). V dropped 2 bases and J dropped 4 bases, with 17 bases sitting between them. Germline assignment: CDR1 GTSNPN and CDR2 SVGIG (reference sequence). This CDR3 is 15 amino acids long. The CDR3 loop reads CAWSQLPGVGETQYF. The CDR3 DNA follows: TGTGCCTGGAGTCAACTACCCGGGGTGGGAGAGACCCAGTACTTC.

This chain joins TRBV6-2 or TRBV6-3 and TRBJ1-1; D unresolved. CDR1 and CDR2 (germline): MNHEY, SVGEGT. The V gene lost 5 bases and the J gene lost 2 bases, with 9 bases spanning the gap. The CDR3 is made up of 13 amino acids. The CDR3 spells CASSRFQNTEAFF. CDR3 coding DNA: TGTGCCAGCAGTCGGTTCCAAAACACTGAAGCTTTCTTT.

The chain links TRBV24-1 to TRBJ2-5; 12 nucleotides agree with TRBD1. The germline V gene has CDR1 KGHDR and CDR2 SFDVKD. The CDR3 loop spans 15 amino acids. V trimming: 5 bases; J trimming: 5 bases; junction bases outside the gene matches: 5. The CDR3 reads CATSGGQGAAETQYF. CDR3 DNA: TGTGCCACCAGTGGGGGACAGGGGGCGGCGGAGACCCAGTACTTC.

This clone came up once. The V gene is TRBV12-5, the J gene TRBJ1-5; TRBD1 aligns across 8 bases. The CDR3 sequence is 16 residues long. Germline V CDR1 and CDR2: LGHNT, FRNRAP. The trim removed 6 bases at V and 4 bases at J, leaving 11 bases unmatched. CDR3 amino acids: CASGTSDRGMNQPQHF. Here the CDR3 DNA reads TGTGCTAGTGGAACCAGTGACAGGGGTATGAATCAGCCCCAGCATTTT.

In nucleotides, the CDR3 is TGTGCCAGCAGTTACTCGGGACAGGGGATCAGGGAGCTGTTTTTT. Translated, it gives CASSYSGQGIRELFF. The genes are TRBV6-5 and TRBJ2-2, with 10 bases aligning to TRBD1. The CDR3 is made up of 15 amino acids. Germline CDR1 is MNHEY and CDR2 is SVGAGI. Trimming at V came to 0 bases and at J to 9 bases, leaving 4 bases not matched to a gene.

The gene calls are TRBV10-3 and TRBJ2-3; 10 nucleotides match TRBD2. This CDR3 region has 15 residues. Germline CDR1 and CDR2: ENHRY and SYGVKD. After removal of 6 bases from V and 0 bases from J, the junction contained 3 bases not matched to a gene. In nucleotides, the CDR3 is TGTGCCATCAGGGCGACTAGCGGGAGCACAGATACGCAGTATTTT. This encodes CAIRATSGSTDTQYF.

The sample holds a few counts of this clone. The CDR3 spells CASSPYLQGATYEQYF. CDR3 sequence (DNA): TGTGCCAGCTCACCATATCTCCAAGGAGCGACCTACGAGCAGTACTTC. V usage is TRBV18 and J usage is TRBJ2-7, with D unclear. Germline assignment: CDR1 KGHSH and CDR2 LQKENI. V lost 2 bases and J lost 2, with 16 bases in between. The CDR3 has 16 amino acids.

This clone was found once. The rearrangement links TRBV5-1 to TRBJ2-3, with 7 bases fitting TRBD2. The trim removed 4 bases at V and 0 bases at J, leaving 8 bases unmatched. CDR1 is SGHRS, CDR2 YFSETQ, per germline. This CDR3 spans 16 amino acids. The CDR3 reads CASSTGLAVSTDTQYF. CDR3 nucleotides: TGCGCCAGCAGCACCGGCCTAGCGGTGAGCACAGATACGCAGTATTTT.

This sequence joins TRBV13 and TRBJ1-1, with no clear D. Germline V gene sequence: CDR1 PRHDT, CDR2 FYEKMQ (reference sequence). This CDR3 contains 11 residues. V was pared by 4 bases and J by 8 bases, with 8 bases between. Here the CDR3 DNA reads TGTGCCAGCAGCTCTACGGGAGAAGCTTTCTTT. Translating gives CASSSTGEAFF.

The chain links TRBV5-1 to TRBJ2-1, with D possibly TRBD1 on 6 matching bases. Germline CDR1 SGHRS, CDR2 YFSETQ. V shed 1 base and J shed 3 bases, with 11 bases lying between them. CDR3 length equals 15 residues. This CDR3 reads CASSLSQGFYNEQFF. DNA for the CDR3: TGCGCCAGCAGCTTGTCGCAGGGGTTCTACAATGAGCAGTTCTTC.

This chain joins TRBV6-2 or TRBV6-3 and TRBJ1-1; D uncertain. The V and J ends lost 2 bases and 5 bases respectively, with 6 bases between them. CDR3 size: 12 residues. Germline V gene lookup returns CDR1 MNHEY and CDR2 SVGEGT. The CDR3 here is CASSYPRTEAFF. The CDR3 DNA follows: TGTGCCAGCAGTTACCCCAGGACTGAAGCTTTCTTT.

The CDR3 nucleotides read TGCAGCGCCCGGGACAGGGGGCTGGAGACCCAGTACTTC. Amino acids: CSARDRGLETQYF. The V gene is TRBV29-1, the J gene TRBJ2-5; TRBD1 matches at 12 bases. Per the germline V gene, CDR1 is SQVTM and CDR2 is ANQGSEA. Trimming cost V 7 bases and J 5 bases; bases outside gene matches: 5. The CDR3 sequence is 13 residues long.

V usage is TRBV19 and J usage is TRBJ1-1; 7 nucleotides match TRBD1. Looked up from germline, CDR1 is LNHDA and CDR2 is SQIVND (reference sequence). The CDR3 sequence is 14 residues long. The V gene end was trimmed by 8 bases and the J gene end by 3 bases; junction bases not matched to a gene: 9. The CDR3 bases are TGTGCCAGTTATCCCGGGACAGCTGACACTGAAGCTTTCTTT. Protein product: CASYPGTADTEAFF.

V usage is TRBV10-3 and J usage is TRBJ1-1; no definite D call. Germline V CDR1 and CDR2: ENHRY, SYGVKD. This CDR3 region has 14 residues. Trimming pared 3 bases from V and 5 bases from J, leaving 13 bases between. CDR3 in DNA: TGTGCCATCAGTGATGAGGAGGTCAGGACTGAAGCTTTCTTT. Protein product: CAISDEEVRTEAFF.

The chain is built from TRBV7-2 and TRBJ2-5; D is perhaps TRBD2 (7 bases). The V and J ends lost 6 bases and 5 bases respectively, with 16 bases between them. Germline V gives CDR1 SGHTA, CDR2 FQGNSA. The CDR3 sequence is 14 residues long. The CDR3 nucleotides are TGTGCCAGCAGTTCAATGGGGGGGCTTGAGACCCAGTACTTC. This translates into CASSSMGGLETQYF.